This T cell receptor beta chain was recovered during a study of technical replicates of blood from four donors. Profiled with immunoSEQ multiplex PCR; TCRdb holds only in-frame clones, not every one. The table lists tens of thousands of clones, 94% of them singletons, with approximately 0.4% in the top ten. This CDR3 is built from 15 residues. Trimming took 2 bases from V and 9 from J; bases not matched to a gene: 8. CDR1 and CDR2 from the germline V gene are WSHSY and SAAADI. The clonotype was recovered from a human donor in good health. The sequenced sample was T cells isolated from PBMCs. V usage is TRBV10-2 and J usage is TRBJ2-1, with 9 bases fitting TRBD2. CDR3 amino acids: CASSEEREVPGEQFF. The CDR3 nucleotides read TGCGCCAGCAGTGAGGAGCGGGAGGTGCCTGGTGAGCAGTTCTTC.